Following are 16 T cell receptor beta chains from one sample sequenced in a study of Graves' ophthalmopathy and Graves' hyperthyroidism. RNA transcripts were the template, and TCR beta CDR3 regions were amplified from them. First-round RT-PCR employed HTBI primers, with a second-round multiplex PCR after it. TCRdb re-derived calls from the multiplex PCR reads in MiXCR, one entry per CDR3 protein. The sample holds about 550,000 distinct CDR3 sequences, about 35% seen once. Material for sequencing was peripheral blood or thyroid tissue (not recorded which). The receptors come from an adult man with Graves' hyperthyroidism.

This clonotype was recorded at least ten times. The rearrangement uses TRBV7-8 and TRBJ2-7; a weak D match, TRBD2 (6 bases). The CDR3 extends over 14 amino acids. Germline values: CDR1 SGHVS, CDR2 FQNEAQ. Deletions cut 1 base from V and 2 bases from J, with 9 bases between. The CDR3 nucleotides are TGTGCCAGCAGCTTAGATCCGGGGGCCTACGAGCAGTACTTC. Protein product: CASSLDPGAYEQYF.

The V call is TRBV7-9, the J call TRBJ2-5; unclear D gene. The CDR3 covers 15 residues. Per the germline V gene, CDR1 is SEHNR and CDR2 is FQNEAQ (reference sequence). The germline V and J ends were trimmed by 3 bases and 9 bases, with 20 bases remaining between them. CDR3 coding DNA: TGTGCCAGCAGCTTGTGGGGAAAGGGCAATCAGCCCCAGTACTTC. As protein: CASSLWGKGNQPQYF.

This chain links TRBV14 with TRBJ2-1, with a tentative D call TRBD1 (5 bases). The CDR3 spans 16 residues. V shed 1 base and J shed 4 bases, with 14 bases lying between them. Germline CDR1 reads SGHDN; CDR2 reads FVKESK. The CDR3 DNA sequence: TGTGCCAGCAGCCAAGTGTGGCGGACATCTTACAATGAGCAGTTCTTC. Its translation is CASSQVWRTSYNEQFF.

V and J are TRBV7-9 and TRBJ2-3; the match to TRBD2 covers 10 bases. Germline V gives CDR1 SEHNR, CDR2 FQNEAQ (reference sequence). The CDR3 loop spans 15 amino acids. V lost 5 bases to trimming and J lost 0 bases; unmatched junction nucleotides: 2. CDR3 protein: CASSASGSSTDTQYF. CDR3 nucleotide sequence: TGTGCCAGCAGCGCTAGCGGGAGCAGCACAGATACGCAGTATTTT.

This clonotype turned up a few times. The chain is built from TRBV20-1 and TRBJ1-6; a possible D gene is TRBD1 (5 bases). Germline loops: CDR1 DFQATT, CDR2 SNEGSKA (reference sequence). V lost 7 bases, J lost 5 bases, and 12 bases lay in between. CDR3 length: 13 amino acids. CDR3 coding DNA: TGCAGTGTGCAGGGACCAAATAATTCACCCCTCCACTTT. Translated: CSVQGPNNSPLHF.

This clonotype has at least ten counts. The chain uses TRBV12-3 or TRBV12-4 and TRBJ1-5; D gene ambiguous. CDR3 length: 14 amino acids. The V end was cut by 4 bases, the J end by 1 base, with 8 bases between. CDR3 DNA sequence: TGTGCCAGCAGTTATCCGCTCAGCAATCAGCCCCAGCATTTT. It encodes CASSYPLSNQPQHF.

The rearrangement links TRBV7-9 to TRBJ2-1, with TRBD2 matching over 14 bases. The V gene end was trimmed by 5 bases and the J gene end by 8 bases; junction bases not matched to a gene: 8. This CDR3 contains 16 residues. From germline, CDR1 is SEHNR and CDR2 FQNEAQ (reference sequence). The CDR3 loop reads CASSPRTSGGSDEQFF. The DNA of the CDR3 is TGTGCCAGCAGCCCCAGGACTAGCGGGGGGTCGGATGAGCAGTTCTTC.

The rearrangement uses TRBV18 and TRBJ2-5; D is unclear. CDR1 and CDR2 from the germline V gene are KGHSH and LQKENI. The length of the CDR3 is 14 residues. V was trimmed by 4 bases and J by 6 bases, leaving 15 bases between them. Written as DNA, the CDR3 is TGTGCCAGCTCACGCCTAGACGGCAGGCAGACCCAGTACTTC. It is translated as CASSRLDGRQTQYF.

This clonotype was seen ten or more times. J is TRBJ1-2 and V is TRBV10-3, with D tentatively TRBD1 (5 bases). Trimming cost V 3 bases and J 4 bases, with 15 bases left between them. Germline lookup yields CDR1 ENHRY and CDR2 SYGVKD. This CDR3 is 15 amino acids long. The CDR3 DNA reads as TGTGCCATCAGTGAAACGGGGGGTTTTGGCTATGGCTACACCTTC. Its protein product is CAISETGGFGYGYTF.

The genes are TRBV28 and TRBJ1-1; D is ambiguous. Trimming removed 2 bases from V and 4 bases from J, with 11 bases in between. From germline, CDR1 is MDHEN and CDR2 SYDVKM. This CDR3 comprises 14 residues. CDR3 amino acids: CASSLPREVTEAFF. Here the CDR3 DNA reads TGTGCCAGCAGTTTACCCCGGGAAGTCACTGAAGCTTTCTTT.

In the case of this clonotype: Without the conserved terminal phenylalanine or tryptophan, this CDR3 likely stems from a read error. The DNA is omitted, as the CDR3 cannot be located on it reliably, and the CDR3 follows TCRdb's listing. This rearrangement joins TRBV7-9 to TRBJ2-6. The CDR3 is made up of 8 amino acids, end residues included. Germline loops: CDR1 SEHNR, CDR2 FQNEAQ (reference sequence). The CDR3 here is CASSSETS.

The genes are TRBV30 and TRBJ1-1; D perhaps matches TRBD1 (6 bases). The germline CDR1 and CDR2 sequences are GTSNPN and SVGIG (reference sequence). Trimming removed 4 bases from V and 1 base from J, with 13 bases in between. CDR3 length: 14 residues. CDR3 in DNA: TGTGCCTGGACGGGGGGCGCGGGGAACACTGAAGCTTTCTTT. Amino acid sequence: CAWTGGAGNTEAFF.

This clonotype was observed many times. This sequence joins TRBV29-1 and TRBJ1-1; possible D gene TRBD1, 6 bases. V dropped 7 bases and J dropped 1 base, with 10 bases sitting between them. This CDR3 region has 12 residues. Germline loops: CDR1 SQVTM, CDR2 ANQGSEA. CDR3 DNA sequence: TGCAGCGGAGGGGGACAGAACACTGAAGCTTTCTTT. Protein: CSGGGQNTEAFF.

This sequence joins TRBV7-9 and TRBJ1-2, with D possibly TRBD1 on 5 matching bases. The CDR3 loop spans 14 amino acids. Germline assignment: CDR1 SEHNR and CDR2 FQNEAQ (reference sequence). Trimming pared 1 base from V and 8 bases from J, leaving 14 bases between. CDR3 in amino acids: CASSLEGREEGYTF. The CDR3 nucleotides read TGTGCCAGCAGCTTAGAAGGCAGGGAGGAGGGCTACACCTTC.

The CDR3 region is CAISEPTGADRTEAFF. DNA for the CDR3: TGTGCCATCAGTGAGCCAACAGGGGCCGATAGGACTGAAGCTTTCTTT. The V and J genes are TRBV10-3 and TRBJ1-1, with 7 nucleotides matching TRBD1. Per the germline V gene, CDR1 is ENHRY and CDR2 is SYGVKD. Germline trimming cut 2 bases from V and 5 bases from J; bases unmatched to any gene: 11. This CDR3 has 16 amino acids.

Worth noting for this clonotype: This sequence may be a read error, since a much larger clone differs from it by one base. This sequence joins TRBV5-6 and TRBJ1-5; 10 nucleotides match TRBD1. Germline loops: CDR1 SGHDT, CDR2 YYEEEE. CDR3 length: 15 amino acids. The CDR3, as DNA: TGTGCCAGCAGCTACCGGGACAGGGGCAATCAGTCCCAGCATTTT. Translation: CASSYRDRGNQSQHF. Based on the CDR3 plus reference TRBV5-6 and TRBJ1-5, the full variable domain is DAGVTQSPTHLIKTRGQQVTLRCSPKSGHDTVSWYQQALGQGPQFIFQYYEEEERQRGNFPDRFSGHQFPNYSSELNVNALLLGDSALYLCASSYRDRGNQSQHFGDGTRLSIL.